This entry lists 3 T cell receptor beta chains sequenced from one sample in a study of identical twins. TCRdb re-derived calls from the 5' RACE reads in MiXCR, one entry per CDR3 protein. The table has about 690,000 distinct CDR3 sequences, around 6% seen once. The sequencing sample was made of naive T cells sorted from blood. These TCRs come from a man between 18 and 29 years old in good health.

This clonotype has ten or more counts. The CDR3 here is CASSSPGSQSTEQFF. CDR3 DNA: TGTGCCAGCAGTTCCCCGGGAAGCCAGAGTACTGAGCAGTTCTTC. The chain couples TRBV6-5 to TRBJ2-1; tentative D call: TRBD2 (5 bases). There are 15 residues in the CDR3. Germline values: CDR1 MNHEY, CDR2 SVGAGI. Trimming left V 4 bases short and J 9 bases short, with 19 bases between.

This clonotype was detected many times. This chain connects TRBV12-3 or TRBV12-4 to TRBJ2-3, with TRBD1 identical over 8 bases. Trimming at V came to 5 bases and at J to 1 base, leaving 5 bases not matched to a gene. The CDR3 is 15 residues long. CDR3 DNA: TGTGCCAGCAGTCAGGACAGGGAAGGCACAGATACGCAGTATTTT. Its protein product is CASSQDREGTDTQYF.

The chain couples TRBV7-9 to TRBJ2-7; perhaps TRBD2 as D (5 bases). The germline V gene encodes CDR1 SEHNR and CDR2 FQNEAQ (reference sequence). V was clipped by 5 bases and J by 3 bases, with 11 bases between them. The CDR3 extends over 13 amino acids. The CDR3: CASSVHGIYEQYF. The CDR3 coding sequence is TGTGCCAGCAGCGTCCACGGGATCTACGAGCAGTACTTC. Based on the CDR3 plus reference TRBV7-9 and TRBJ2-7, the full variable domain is DTGVSQNPRHKITKRGQNVTFRCDPISEHNRLYWYRQTLGQGPEFLTYFQNEAQLEKSRLLSDRFSAERPKGSFSTLEIQRTEQGDSAMYLCASSVHGIYEQYFGPGTRLTVT.